This entry describes one TCR beta chain. Its matching antigen is unknown. Germline CDR1 ENHRY, CDR2 SYGVKD. The ends were cut back, 0 bases at V and 3 bases at J, with 12 bases in the middle. The CDR3 consists of 16 residues. The data were taken from a study of T cells after posttransplantation cyclophosphamide. Study-wide results and caveats: Tissue-infiltrating T cells from skin or gut overlapped little with blood T cells.

Repertoires were generated with immunoSEQ multiplex PCR, while TCRdb's copy carries only in-frame clones and drops some. The sample shows some 66,000 clones, over 85% of them seen only once. The genes are TRBV10-3 and TRBJ2-1; perhaps TRBD2 as D (7 bases). The receptor's source is a woman in her 30s in good health and a related stem cell transplant donor. The specimen was PBMCs. The CDR3 loop reads CAISESTRGGYNEQFF. The CDR3 DNA follows: TGTGCCATCAGTGAGTCGACGAGGGGGGGCTACAATGAGCAGTTCTTC.